This TCR beta chain originates from a study of early T cells in non-severe SARS-CoV-2 infection. In the study overall: It was bulk RNA from unsorted whole blood that was sequenced, and the chains were unpaired. Points from the study as a whole: Matching against VDJdb likely underestimated virus-specific expansions, favoring anti-spike CD8.

Unique molecular identifiers were attached to individual cDNA molecules. In TCRdb, the 5' RACE reads were re-called with MiXCR into one record per CDR3 protein. This sample has tens of thousands of distinct CDR3 sequences, with roughly 13% found just once. V shed 6 bases, J shed 2 bases, and the junction held 4 bases outside the gene matches. The CDR3 is 14 amino acids. Germline lookup yields CDR1 SGHRS and CDR2 YFSETQ. A note on this clonotype: The target antigen is unknown.

Sequenced: whole blood. The receptor's source is an adult who was a healthcare worker with PCR-confirmed SARS-CoV-2 infection or an uninfected control (not recorded which). The rearrangement joins TRBV5-1 to TRBJ2-5; 10 bases fit TRBD1. DNA of the CDR3: TGCGCCAGCACCAGGACAGGGGGGCAAGAGACCCAGTACTTC. Amino acid sequence: CASTRTGGQETQYF.